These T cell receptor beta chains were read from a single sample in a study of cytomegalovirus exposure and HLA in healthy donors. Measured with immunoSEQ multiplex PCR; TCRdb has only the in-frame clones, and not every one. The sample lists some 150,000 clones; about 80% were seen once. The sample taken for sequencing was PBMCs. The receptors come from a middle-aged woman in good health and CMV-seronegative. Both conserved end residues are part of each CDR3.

cdr3_aa: CASSHGTSAVFEQFF
j_call: TRBJ2-1
v_call: TRBV4-1
cdr3_length: 15

cdr3_aa: CASSQAGGDGYTF
j_call: TRBJ1-2
v_call: TRBV4-3
cdr3_length: 13

cdr3_aa: CASRDTRNSYEQYF
j_call: -
v_call: TRBV2
cdr3_length: 14

cdr3_aa: CASRNRDMETQYF
j_call: TRBJ2-5
v_call: TRBV11-1
cdr3_length: 13

cdr3_aa: CASSKVAGVYEQFF
j_call: TRBJ2-1
v_call: TRBV7-9
cdr3_length: 14

cdr3_aa: CASSPPGSGNTIYF
j_call: TRBJ1-3
v_call: TRBV6-6
cdr3_length: 14

cdr3_aa: CASSKVDPLRANEQFF
j_call: TRBJ2-1
v_call: TRBV21-1
cdr3_length: 16

cdr3_aa: CASDWTSGYEQYF
j_call: TRBJ2-7
v_call: TRBV21-1
cdr3_length: 13

cdr3_aa: CASSQVVRLGTDTQYF
j_call: TRBJ2-3
v_call: TRBV14
cdr3_length: 16

cdr3_aa: CASRTSGNNNEQFF
j_call: TRBJ2-1
v_call: TRBV2
cdr3_length: 14

cdr3_aa: CASSLVLLAGMTETQYF
j_call: TRBJ2-5
v_call: TRBV7-2
cdr3_length: 17

cdr3_aa: CASSNSSGRWADTQYF
j_call: TRBJ2-3
v_call: TRBV5-1
cdr3_length: 16

cdr3_aa: CASSAPGLAGGNEQFF
j_call: TRBJ2-1
v_call: TRBV7-2
cdr3_length: 16

cdr3_aa: CASSLGTNNEQFF
j_call: TRBJ2-1
v_call: TRBV19
cdr3_length: 13

cdr3_aa: CASSNRGESNNEQFF
j_call: TRBJ2-1
v_call: TRBV6-1
cdr3_length: 15

cdr3_aa: CASSLMPGLAGNTIYF
j_call: TRBJ1-3
v_call: TRBV27
cdr3_length: 16

cdr3_aa: CASGGSVNSPLHF
j_call: TRBJ1-6
v_call: TRBV10-1
cdr3_length: 13

cdr3_aa: CASSLQTGPGANVLTF
j_call: TRBJ2-6
v_call: TRBV28
cdr3_length: 16

cdr3_aa: CASSVSGGRDGYTF
j_call: TRBJ1-2
v_call: TRBV6-1
cdr3_length: 14

cdr3_aa: CASSSDYYSNQPQHF
j_call: TRBJ1-5
v_call: TRBV7-8
cdr3_length: 15

cdr3_aa: CASSRDYTDTQYF
j_call: TRBJ2-3
v_call: TRBV28
cdr3_length: 13

cdr3_aa: CASSYETAVSDGYTF
j_call: TRBJ1-2
v_call: TRBV6-5
cdr3_length: 15

cdr3_aa: CASSLGQGLSREAFF
j_call: TRBJ1-1
v_call: TRBV7-8
cdr3_length: 15

cdr3_aa: CASSQVWQGNQPQHF
j_call: TRBJ1-5
v_call: TRBV4-3
cdr3_length: 15

cdr3_aa: CASSRDFYEQYF
j_call: TRBJ2-7
v_call: TRBV19
cdr3_length: 12

cdr3_aa: CASSVDRGSPLHF
j_call: TRBJ1-6
v_call: TRBV9
cdr3_length: 13

cdr3_aa: CASSQDLASSEQYF
j_call: -
v_call: TRBV4-3
cdr3_length: 14

cdr3_aa: CASSVRQGAPDTEAFF
j_call: TRBJ1-1
v_call: TRBV5-6
cdr3_length: 16

cdr3_aa: CASSLEGAYHTGELFF
j_call: TRBJ2-2
v_call: TRBV5-1
cdr3_length: 16

cdr3_aa: CASSGGPGLGSYEQYF
j_call: TRBJ2-7
v_call: TRBV9
cdr3_length: 16

cdr3_aa: CASSLHSGTTSRRTQYF
j_call: TRBJ2-5
v_call: TRBV5-1
cdr3_length: 17

cdr3_aa: CAWSVIISSGYTF
j_call: TRBJ1-2
v_call: TRBV30
cdr3_length: 13

cdr3_aa: CASTEGRENYGYTF
j_call: TRBJ1-2
v_call: TRBV6-1
cdr3_length: 14

cdr3_aa: CASRSTPGWVSNSPLHF
j_call: TRBJ1-6
v_call: TRBV27
cdr3_length: 17

cdr3_aa: CASSQVAVGDSYEQYF
j_call: TRBJ2-7
v_call: TRBV4-2
cdr3_length: 16

cdr3_aa: CASSRDSRGGTGELFF
j_call: TRBJ2-2
v_call: TRBV5-4
cdr3_length: 16

cdr3_aa: CASSSHRVYEQYF
j_call: TRBJ2-7
v_call: TRBV28
cdr3_length: 13

cdr3_aa: CASSKGQGAYEQYF
j_call: TRBJ2-7
v_call: TRBV5-4
cdr3_length: 14

cdr3_aa: CASSDGREATDTQYF
j_call: TRBJ2-3
v_call: TRBV6-4
cdr3_length: 15

cdr3_aa: CASSSLQGIMGKAFF
j_call: TRBJ1-1
v_call: TRBV27
cdr3_length: 15

cdr3_aa: CASSYSYRLAGVTFF
j_call: TRBJ2-1
v_call: TRBV6-5
cdr3_length: 15

cdr3_aa: CASSLQGASSSGNTIYF
j_call: TRBJ1-3
v_call: TRBV5-1
cdr3_length: 17

cdr3_aa: CASSPPQDITYEQYF
j_call: TRBJ2-7
v_call: TRBV28
cdr3_length: 15

cdr3_aa: CASSQQSIRGSGNTIYF
j_call: TRBJ1-3
v_call: TRBV18
cdr3_length: 17

cdr3_aa: CASRTGQPLYGYTF
j_call: TRBJ1-2
v_call: TRBV6-1
cdr3_length: 14

cdr3_aa: CASSFQGISYNEQFF
j_call: TRBJ2-1
v_call: TRBV5-1
cdr3_length: 15

cdr3_aa: CASSRDTGNTIYF
j_call: TRBJ1-3
v_call: TRBV21-1
cdr3_length: 13

cdr3_aa: CASSLVFGLAGAYQETQYF
j_call: TRBJ2-5
v_call: TRBV7-2
cdr3_length: 19

cdr3_aa: CASSMRLSGGRFDEQYF
j_call: TRBJ2-7
v_call: TRBV19
cdr3_length: 17

cdr3_aa: CASSFTTDSRAEQYF
j_call: TRBJ2-7
v_call: TRBV11-2
cdr3_length: 15

cdr3_aa: CASSLVSGFGYTF
j_call: TRBJ1-2
v_call: TRBV5-1
cdr3_length: 13

cdr3_aa: CASSEERTNEKLFF
j_call: TRBJ1-4
v_call: TRBV2
cdr3_length: 14

cdr3_aa: CASSYVRGNEQYF
j_call: TRBJ2-7
v_call: TRBV6-5
cdr3_length: 13

cdr3_aa: CASSVAGTAYEQYF
j_call: TRBJ2-7
v_call: TRBV9
cdr3_length: 14

cdr3_aa: CATSTKERNTEAFF
j_call: TRBJ1-1
v_call: TRBV15
cdr3_length: 14

cdr3_aa: CASSLEVQAGQYF
j_call: TRBJ2-5
v_call: TRBV5-1
cdr3_length: 13

cdr3_aa: CASSLGPGQEAYEQYF
j_call: TRBJ2-7
v_call: TRBV27
cdr3_length: 16

cdr3_aa: CASSTGGVLGEQFF
j_call: TRBJ2-1
v_call: TRBV19
cdr3_length: 14

cdr3_aa: CASNGLAADNEQFF
j_call: TRBJ2-1
v_call: TRBV2
cdr3_length: 14